The 20 T cell receptor beta chains below come from one sample, sequenced in a study of blood T cells in healthy people across ages. A second roughly 6 to 11 cycle PCR used barcoded and J-beta primers. Each CDR3 protein gets one entry after TCRdb re-called the 5' RACE reads with MiXCR. The table has hundreds of thousands of distinct CDR3 sequences, around 48% seen once; the top ten hold 25% to 35%. Sample: blood. The receptor source for this set is a woman aged 60-75 years in good health.

The chain joins TRBV9 to TRBJ2-3; TRBD1 or TRBD2 may be the D gene (6 bases each). Germline V gene sequence: CDR1 SGDLS, CDR2 YYNGEE. The CDR3 loop spans 15 amino acids. Trimming took off 1 base at V and 2 bases at J, with 11 bases between the two ends. The CDR3 nucleotides read TGTGCCAGCAGCGTAACCGGGGGCTCCACAGATACGCAGTATTTT. This sequence encodes CASSVTGGSTDTQYF.

This rearrangement joins TRBV27 to TRBJ2-1, with 10 bases fitting TRBD2. Germline V CDR1 and CDR2: MNHEY, SMNVEV (reference sequence). J lost 4 bases, V lost 6 bases, and 15 bases had no gene match. CDR3 length: 18 residues. CDR3 nucleotide sequence: TGTGCCAGCAGCCTAAGAGCGGGAGGGCCCCCTTCATACAATGAGCAGTTCTTC. It yields the protein CASSLRAGGPPSYNEQFF.

This clonotype has more than one count but fewer than ten. The rearrangement uses TRBV7-2 and TRBJ2-1; D unresolved. Trimming left V 5 bases short and J 2 bases short, with 13 bases between. This CDR3 spans 15 amino acids. CDR1 and CDR2 from the germline V gene are SGHTA and FQGNSA. Here the CDR3 reads CASSPLPLPYNEQFF. CDR3 DNA: TGTGCCAGCAGCCCCCTGCCATTGCCCTACAATGAGCAGTTCTTC.

This clonotype occurred a few times. This chain links TRBV5-1 with TRBJ2-1; D call uncertain. This CDR3 has 15 amino acids. Germline loops: CDR1 SGHRS, CDR2 YFSETQ. V was pared by 0 bases and J by 5 bases, with 12 bases between. The chain's CDR3 is CASSLAPGVDNEQFF. As DNA, the CDR3 is TGCGCCAGCAGCTTGGCCCCGGGTGTAGACAATGAGCAGTTCTTC.

The sample holds many counts of this clonotype. The chain employs TRBV6-1 and TRBJ2-7; possibly TRBD1 or TRBD2 for D (5 bases each). Germline values: CDR1 MNHNS, CDR2 SASEGT. V dropped 7 bases and J dropped 5 bases, with 12 bases sitting between them. The CDR3 spans 12 residues. This CDR3 reads CASTQGRDEQYF. The DNA for the CDR3 is TGTGCCAGCACCCAGGGACGGGACGAGCAGTACTTC.

The chain couples TRBV7-9 to TRBJ2-7; the D gene is possibly TRBD2 (5 bases). Germline CDR1 reads SEHNR; CDR2 reads FQNEAQ (reference sequence). This CDR3 comprises 14 residues. Deletions cut 4 bases from V and 3 bases from J, with 13 bases between. DNA of the CDR3: TGTGCCAGCAGCTCGGGATCCATTAACTACGAGCAGTACTTC. Amino acids: CASSSGSINYEQYF.

This clonotype showed up just once. J is TRBJ2-1 and V is TRBV20-1, with 11 nucleotides matching TRBD2. V lost 2 bases and J lost 4; bases outside the gene matches: 10. The CDR3 spans 17 residues. Germline V gives CDR1 DFQATT, CDR2 SNEGSKA (reference sequence). The CDR3 DNA reads TGCAGTGCTAGATCCGCTAGCGGGAGGTTTAATTACAATGAGCAGTTCTTC. This translates into CSARSASGRFNYNEQFF.

The count of this clonotype is one. The chain recombines TRBV3-1 with TRBJ2-1, with TRBD1 identical over 7 bases. V shed 1 base and J 8 bases; nucleotides not matched to a gene: 8. The germline gives CDR1 LGHDT, CDR2 YNNKEL (reference sequence). The CDR3 has 15 amino acids. The CDR3 DNA reads TGTGCCAGCAGCCAAGCAGCCGTGAGGGGGCATGAGCAGTTCTTC. The encoded protein is CASSQAAVRGHEQFF.

This chain joins TRBV20-1 and TRBJ1-5; 10 nucleotides match TRBD1. The V and J ends lost 3 bases and 5 bases, in that order; junction bases with no gene match: 7. This CDR3 has 15 amino acids. Germline assignment: CDR1 DFQATT and CDR2 SNEGSKA (reference sequence). The DNA for the CDR3 is TGCAGTGCTAGTTCTCTTGGGACAGGGGATCAGCCCCAGCATTTT. This translates into CSASSLGTGDQPQHF.

The chain has TRBV20-1 and TRBJ2-1, with D perhaps matching TRBD2 (6 bases). From germline, CDR1 is DFQATT and CDR2 SNEGSKA (reference sequence). The V end was cut by 3 bases, the J end by 5 bases, with 17 bases between. The CDR3 is 15 amino acids. DNA of the CDR3: TGCAGTGCTAGGGTACCCTGGGACTTCCACAATGAGCAGTTCTTC. It translates to CSARVPWDFHNEQFF.

This clonotype showed up just a few times. The V and J genes are TRBV28 and TRBJ2-7; 10 bases are a match to TRBD1. The CDR3 spans 15 residues. CDR1 is MDHEN, CDR2 SYDVKM, per germline. J gave up 5 bases and V 5 bases, and 9 bases lay outside the gene matches. This CDR3 is CASSTMGQGFHEQYF. The CDR3 region has the DNA TGTGCCAGCAGTACCATGGGACAGGGGTTCCACGAGCAGTACTTC.

This clonotype occurred a few times. V and J are TRBV29-1 and TRBJ2-5; a possible D gene is TRBD2 (5 bases). In germline, CDR1 is SQVTM, CDR2 ANQGSEA. The CDR3 consists of 12 residues. V was pared by 3 bases and J by 2 bases, with 7 bases between. This CDR3 is CSVERVQETQYF. CDR3 nucleotides: TGCAGCGTTGAGAGGGTTCAAGAGACCCAGTACTTC.

This clonotype was counted between two and nine times. J is TRBJ1-1 and V is TRBV5-1; no firm D call. This CDR3 region has 15 residues. Germline V gene data show CDR1 as SGHRS and CDR2 as YFSETQ. With 0 bases removed from V and 2 bases from J, the gap between germline ends came to 11 bases. The CDR3 here is CASSLAAVSNTEAFF. CDR3 bases: TGCGCCAGCAGCTTGGCCGCGGTCTCTAACACTGAAGCTTTCTTT.

This clonotype turned up a few times. V gene TRBV7-2 combines with J gene TRBJ2-5; 8 nucleotides line up with TRBD2. V was pared by 2 bases and J by 3 bases, with 5 bases of the junction left unmatched. Per germline, CDR1 SGHTA and CDR2 FQGNSA. There are 15 residues in the CDR3. The CDR3: CASSLSGSSKETQYF. The DNA of the CDR3 is TGTGCCAGCAGCTTAAGCGGGAGTTCTAAAGAGACCCAGTACTTC.

The chain uses TRBV5-1 and TRBJ2-5; D is possibly TRBD1 (6 bases). V was clipped by 5 bases and J by 11 bases, with 25 bases between them. CDR1 and CDR2 from the germline V gene are SGHRS and YFSETQ. The CDR3 sequence is 15 residues long. DNA for the CDR3: TGCGCCAGCAGAAGCACAGGGTCAAGATACAATGAGCAGTACTTC. It translates to CASRSTGSRYNEQYF. The full variable domain, with the rest looked up from reference TRBV5-1 and TRBJ2-5, is KAGVTQTPRYLIKTRGQQVTLSCSPISGHRSVSWYQQTPGQGLQFLFEYFSETQRNKGNFPGRFSGRQFSNSRSEMNVSTLELGDSALYLCASRSTGSRYNEQYFGPGTRLLVL.

CDR3 protein: CASRKGQSTDTQYF. The DNA for the CDR3 is TGTGCCAGCAGGAAAGGACAGAGCACAGATACGCAGTATTTT. The V call is TRBV6-1, the J call TRBJ2-3, with D perhaps TRBD1 (6 bases). The CDR3 length is 14 residues. Trimming took off 6 bases at V and 0 bases at J, with 10 bases between the two ends. Germline values: CDR1 MNHNS, CDR2 SASEGT.

The CDR3 here is CSVEKAGSGNEQFF. The DNA of the CDR3 is TGCAGCGTTGAAAAAGCGGGATCGGGGAATGAGCAGTTCTTC. The gene calls are TRBV29-1 and TRBJ2-1; 7 bases align to TRBD2. This CDR3 has 14 amino acids. V lost 2 bases and J lost 7; bases outside the gene matches: 8. Germline-derived CDR1 and CDR2 are SQVTM and ANQGSEA.

This clonotype was counted a few times. The V and J genes are TRBV29-1 and TRBJ2-1; TRBD2 aligns across 9 bases. Germline loops: CDR1 SQVTM, CDR2 ANQGSEA. The junction had 2 bases not matched to a gene; V was cut back by 3 bases and J by 2 bases. The CDR3 runs to 14 residues. The CDR3 coding sequence is TGCAGCGTTGAGCCTAGCGGGGCCTACAATGAGCAGTTCTTC. Protein sequence: CSVEPSGAYNEQFF.

With respect to this clonotype: At one of its ends the junction is not consistent with the germline gene, which may arise from a read error. V and J are TRBV27 and TRBJ1-1; 8 nucleotides agree with TRBD1. Germline V gene data show CDR1 as MNHEY and CDR2 as SMNVEV (reference sequence). CDR3 length: 18 amino acids. The CDR3 sequence is CASSLTGRGLMRNTETFF. As DNA, the CDR3 is TGTGCCAGCAGTTTAACGGGCAGGGGGCTAATGAGGAACACTGAAACTTTCTTT.

This clonotype has only a few counts. CDR3 region: CASSWMPRDLGNTEAFF. The CDR3 region has the DNA TGTGCCAGCAGCTGGATGCCCAGGGACCTTGGGAACACTGAAGCTTTCTTT. The chain couples TRBV7-9 to TRBJ1-1; TRBD1 might be the D (5 bases). Germline CDR1 reads SEHNR; CDR2 reads FQNEAQ (reference sequence). CDR3 size: 17 residues. Trimming took off 4 bases at V and 1 base at J, with 19 bases between the two ends.